This T cell receptor beta chain was identified during a study of human T cells and chemical hapten exposure. Regarding the study as a whole: With regard to DPC sensitization, TCRs above 1 in 1000 frequency did not change. Among expanded TCRs, significantly more large CDR3 similarity clusters formed than among controls.

Time point: pre-sensitization, week 0. Treatment here: therapeutic diphenylcyclopropenone sensitization with weekly scalp DPC. The template was total RNA from unfractionated whole blood. From germline, CDR1 is KGHDR and CDR2 SFDVKD. V was clipped by 9 bases and J by 0 bases, with 10 bases between them. The CDR3 extends over 14 amino acids. As to this clonotype: Its antigen is not identified.

TCRdb independently ran MiXCR on the RACE reads; one entry per CDR3 protein. The sample carries some 330,000 distinct CDR3 sequences, around 5.5% recorded once. This sample comprised whole blood, obtained in connection with sensitization to the hapten diphenylcyclopropenone (DPC). The sequence derives from a woman aged 18-35 years with alopecia areata. Some clones in this sample may be carry-over from other donors' samples. This chain connects TRBV24-1 to TRBJ2-2; D is ambiguous. The CDR3 loop reads CATVDGTNTGELFF. CDR3 in DNA: TGTGCCACCGTGGACGGCACGAACACCGGGGAGCTGTTTTTT.